The clone carrying this T cell receptor beta chain was counted a single time. There are 14 residues in the CDR3. Germline V gives CDR1 SGHTA, CDR2 FQGTGA. Trimming at V came to 5 bases and at J to 11 bases, leaving 13 bases not matched to a gene. This sample stems from a study of blood T cell repertoires in COVID-19. Study processing details: Estimation of nucleated cell counts relied on the amplification of reference gene primers. Sequenced by immunoSEQ multiplex PCR; TCRdb stores in-frame clones only, minus some. The DNA was the basis for D and trimming; V, J and clone size are from that table. The sample has about 260,000 clones; about 85% are singletons.

The receptor's source is a man aged 55 to 70 who had recovered from COVID-19. The sequenced sample was peripheral blood. The V call is TRBV7-3, the J call TRBJ1-1; 8 nucleotides align to TRBD1. CDR3 DNA: TGTGCCAGCAGCCGCGGACAGGGATCGTCTGTTGCTTTCTTT. Translating it yields CASSRGQGSSVAFF. The full variable domain, rest sourced from reference TRBV7-3 and TRBJ1-1, is GAGVSQTPSNKVTEKGKYVELRCDPISGHTALYWYRQSLGQGPEFLIYFQGTGAADDSGLPNDRFFAVRPEGSVSTLKIQRTERGDSAVYLCASSRGQGSSVAFFGQGTRLTVV.